This TCR beta chain was profiled in a study of shared clonotypes between healthy human individuals. Study results and caveats: For naive CD4 cells, 5% to 6.5% of clonotypes were shared across a few donors.

HIV-negative, healthy adults without recent acute infections or vaccinations were the donors. Clones were sequenced by immunoSEQ multiplex PCR, and TCRdb holds only the in-frame ones, with some missing. The data contain over a million clones, around 78% of them seen just once; the ten biggest clones take up more than 0.5%. With 6 bases clipped from V and 2 bases from J, the junction kept 5 bases outside the gene matches. The CDR3 spans 15 residues. CDR1 and CDR2 (germline): LNHDA, SQIVND (reference sequence). Comments on this clone: Its target is unknown.

This clonotype was obtained from a young man in good health. Some clones in this sample may be carry-over from other donors' samples. Sequencing was done on a sample of memory CD4+ T cells from PBMCs. Noted subset: CD45RA-negative fraction. This chain connects TRBV19 to TRBJ1-5, with TRBD1 matching 9 bases. The CDR3 coding sequence is TGTGCCAGTAGCCTCCGGACAGGGGGCAATCAGCCCCAGCATTTT. Translating gives CASSLRTGGNQPQHF.